This section outlines one T cell receptor (beta chain) sequence together with its context. What it binds is not known. This specimen belongs to a study of T-cell memory formation after mild COVID-19. Study-level findings and limits: Mostly located in CM and EM were contracting CD4+ clones, with contracting CD8+ clones located in EMRA. The study found balanced CD4/CD8 in clones contracting day 15 to 85 and a CD4+ lean in later expanders.

It was 5'RACE with constant-segment primers that produced the TCR alpha and TCR beta cDNA libraries, which carried sample barcodes and UMIs. Using its own MiXCR run on the 5' RACE reads, TCRdb lists one record per CDR3 protein. The sample has about 150,000 distinct CDR3 sequences, 19% seen once. The receptor was derived from an adult woman who had mild COVID-19 (a few samples of this study predate the infection). Cell type and time point are not known. Specimen: PBMCs or a T cell subset sorted from them (not recorded which).

The CDR3 region is CASSQSRLARSDTQYF. DNA for the CDR3: TGTGCCAGCAGCCAATCAAGGCTAGCGAGGTCAGATACGCAGTATTTT. This chain links TRBV3-1 with TRBJ2-3; tentative D call: TRBD2 (6 bases). The germline V and J ends were trimmed by 2 bases and 4 bases, with 16 bases remaining between them. The germline CDR1 and CDR2 sequences are LGHDT and YNNKEL (reference sequence). The CDR3 covers 16 residues.